This TCR beta chain was observed in a study of blood T cell repertoires in COVID-19. Background on the study: Samples of COVID-19 (acute and convalescent) were obtained from the United States, Italy and Spain. The cDNA or gDNA used as material had been derived from T cells, B-cell-depleted T cells, or PBMCs.

Original processing notes: Nucleated cell counts were estimated from reference gene primer amplification. Profiled with immunoSEQ multiplex PCR; TCRdb holds only in-frame clones, not every one. V, J and clone size were drawn from that table, and D and trimming were deduced from the DNA. The table shows some 120,000 clones, with approximately 92% occurring only once. CDR3 length equals 13 residues. V dropped 2 bases and J dropped 2 bases, with 6 bases sitting between them. The germline gives CDR1 SGHDT, CDR2 YYEEEE. The sequence derives from a man between 65 and 79 years old with active or convalescent COVID-19. The chain recombines TRBV5-6 with TRBJ2-3, with D unclear. The sample taken for sequencing was peripheral blood. The DNA for the CDR3 is TGTGCCAGCAGCTTAAGCCTCACAGATACGCAGTATTTT. It translates to CASSLSLTDTQYF.